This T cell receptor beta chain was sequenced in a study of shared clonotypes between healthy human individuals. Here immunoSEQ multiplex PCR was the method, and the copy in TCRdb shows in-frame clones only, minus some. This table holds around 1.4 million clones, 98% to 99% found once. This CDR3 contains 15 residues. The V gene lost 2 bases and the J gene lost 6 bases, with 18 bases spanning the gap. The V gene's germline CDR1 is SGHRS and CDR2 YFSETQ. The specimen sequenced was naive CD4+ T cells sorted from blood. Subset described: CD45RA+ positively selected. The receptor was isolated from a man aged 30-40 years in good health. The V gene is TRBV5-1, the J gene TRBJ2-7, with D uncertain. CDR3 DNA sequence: TGCGCCAGCAGCTTAGGTGGTCTAAATGTTCTCGAGCAGTACTTC. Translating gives CASSLGGLNVLEQYF.